This T cell receptor beta chain was observed in a study of cytomegalovirus exposure and HLA in healthy donors. With 7 bases removed from V and 5 bases from J, the gap between germline ends came to 14 bases. The CDR3 extends over 13 amino acids. Germline V gives CDR1 SNHLY, CDR2 FYNNEI. The table came from immunoSEQ multiplex PCR; TCRdb's copy has only in-frame clones and leaves some out. This sample carries some 110,000 clones, approximately 90% of them seen once, and the ten largest clones take around 4.5%. The donors were part of the roughly 130-subject validation cohort, which stood apart from the approximately 670-subject first cohort. Concerning this clone: Its specificity is unknown.

Study observations and caveats: Most TCRs appeared rarely, but some public TCRs recurred in many donors.

Sequencing input: PBMCs. This sequence joins TRBV2 and TRBJ1-2, with D tentatively TRBD1 (5 bases). This clonotype was obtained from a man aged 18 to 30 in good health and CMV-seropositive. The chain's CDR3 is CASTPGLIYGYTF. CDR3 sequence (DNA): TGTGCCAGCACCCCGGGACTGATATATGGCTACACCTTC.